A selection of T cell receptor beta chains follows, all from one sample in a study of cytomegalovirus exposure and HLA in healthy donors. The repertoire was sequenced with immunoSEQ multiplex PCR; TCRdb's copy has only in-frame clones and lacks some. Recorded here are tens of thousands of clones; the top ten clones represent over 4%. Sequencing was performed on PBMCs. The receptors shown here come from a woman aged 35 to 49 in good health and CMV-seropositive. Both conserved end residues are part of each CDR3. D genes are given only for firm matches.

J: TRBJ2-6
V: TRBV18
D: .
DNA: TGTGCCAGCTCATCAGAACCGGGCGGGCCAGGGGCCAACGTCCTGACTTTC
CDR3: CASSSEPGGPGANVLTF

J: TRBJ1-3
V: TRBV29-1
D: .
DNA: TGCAGCGTTGACTCCCGCTCTAGAAACACCATATATTTT
CDR3: CSVDSRSRNTIYF

J: TRBJ2-6
V: TRBV7-6
D: TRBD2
DNA: TGTGCCAGCAGCGACAATCCCCGGGGAGGGGCTACCACTCCTGGGGCCAACGTCCTGACTTTC
CDR3: CASSDNPRGGATTPGANVLTF

J: TRBJ2-7
V: TRBV27
D: .
DNA: TGTGCCAGCAGCCCAAAGGGGTACGAGCAGTACTTC
CDR3: CASSPKGYEQYF

J: TRBJ2-5
V: TRBV28
D: TRBD1
DNA: TGTGCCAGCAGTTTACCCCCCGGACAGGGGGTAAAAGAGACCCAGTACTTC
CDR3: CASSLPPGQGVKETQYF

J: TRBJ2-7
V: TRBV7-2
D: .
DNA: TGTGCCAGCAGCTTAGCGGCGGCAAAATACGAGCAGTACTTC
CDR3: CASSLAAAKYEQYF

J: TRBJ2-7
V: TRBV7-9
D: .
DNA: TGTGCCAGCAGCTTTGAGCGGTCCTACGAGCAGTACTTC
CDR3: CASSFERSYEQYF

J: TRBJ1-6
V: TRBV6-5
D: .
DNA: TGTGCCAGCAGTTTTAGAGGGAAGGATTCACCCCTCCACTTT
CDR3: CASSFRGKDSPLHF

J: TRBJ1-2
V: TRBV18
D: TRBD1
DNA: TGTGCCAGCTCACCCGGGACAGGCTTGGACTATGGCTACACCTTC
CDR3: CASSPGTGLDYGYTF

J: TRBJ2-5
V: TRBV6-1
D: TRBD1
DNA: TGTGCCAGCAGTGGGCCCGGGACAGGGAGAGAGACCCAGTACTTC
CDR3: CASSGPGTGRETQYF

J: TRBJ2-5
V: TRBV4-3
D: TRBD2
DNA: TGCGCCAGCAGCCAGGGACTAGCGGGGGTAGAGACCCAGTACTTC
CDR3: CASSQGLAGVETQYF

J: TRBJ2-1
V: TRBV9
D: .
DNA: TGTGCCAGCAGCCATTCTGGCGGGGCCTCCTACAATGAGCAGTTCTTC
CDR3: CASSHSGGASYNEQFF

J: TRBJ2-7
V: TRBV21-1
D: .
DNA: TGTGCCAGCAGTGCCGGGACTAGAGGGAAGCTAACCTACGAGCAGTACTTC
CDR3: CASSAGTRGKLTYEQYF

J: TRBJ2-2
V: TRBV5-1
D: TRBD1
DNA: TGCGCCAGCAGCTTTCCGGCAGGGGGCGCCCCCGGGGAGCTGTTTTTT
CDR3: CASSFPAGGAPGELFF

J: TRBJ2-7
V: TRBV5-4
D: TRBD1
DNA: TGTGCCAGCAGCCGGGACAGTCACTACGAGCAGTACTTC
CDR3: CASSRDSHYEQYF

J: TRBJ2-7
V: TRBV5-1
D: TRBD2
DNA: TGCGCCAGCAGCTTGCGGCGGGAGGGCCCCTACGAGCAGTACTTC
CDR3: CASSLRREGPYEQYF

J: TRBJ1-5
V: TRBV2
D: .
DNA: TGTGCCAGCAGTGGCGGCAATCAGCCCCAGCATTTT
CDR3: CASSGGNQPQHF

J: TRBJ1-5
V: TRBV28
D: .
DNA: TGTGCCAGCAGGACTGGGGAGGGGAATCAGCCCCAGCATTTT
CDR3: CASRTGEGNQPQHF

J: TRBJ2-1
V: TRBV5-4
D: .
DNA: TGTGCCAGCAGCTCCCGACTAGTGGGTGAGCAGTTCTTC
CDR3: CASSSRLVGEQFF

J: TRBJ2-6
V: TRBV28
D: TRBD1
DNA: TGTGCCAGCAGTACAGGGGCACGGGCTGGGGCCAACGTCCTGACTTTC
CDR3: CASSTGARAGANVLTF

J: TRBJ2-5
V: TRBV29-1
D: .
DNA: TGCAGCGAGACGACCCCCGGGGAAGAGACCCAGTACTTC
CDR3: CSETTPGEETQYF

J: TRBJ2-7
V: TRBV7-6
D: TRBD1
DNA: TGTGCCAGCAGCCGGCCGGGACAGGGAATAGAAACCTACGAGCAGTACTTC
CDR3: CASSRPGQGIETYEQYF

J: TRBJ1-2
V: TRBV9
D: .
DNA: TGTGCCAGCAGCGGGGGGGGAGTCTATGGCTACACCTTC
CDR3: CASSGGGVYGYTF

J: TRBJ2-1
V: TRBV19
D: TRBD2
DNA: TGTGCCAGTAGTAGGGGACTAGCGGGAGCTCGAGATGAGCAGTTCTTC
CDR3: CASSRGLAGARDEQFF

J: TRBJ2-5
V: TRBV28
D: .
DNA: TGTGCCAGCAGTTTCCCAGGGAACCAAGAGACCCAGTACTTC
CDR3: CASSFPGNQETQYF

J: TRBJ2-7
V: TRBV27
D: TRBD2
DNA: TGTGCCAGCAGTTTATCGACTAGCGGAGCCTACGAGCAGTACTTC
CDR3: CASSLSTSGAYEQYF

J: TRBJ2-2
V: TRBV27
D: .
DNA: TGTGCCAGCAGTTTATCTGGGGCCACCTTCGAGCTGTTTTTT
CDR3: CASSLSGATFELFF

J: TRBJ2-5
V: TRBV6-1
D: TRBD2
DNA: TGTGCCAGCAGTGAACTAGCGGGAGGGCCGGAGACCCAGTACTTC
CDR3: CASSELAGGPETQYF

J: TRBJ2-3
V: TRBV4-3
D: TRBD2
DNA: TGCGCCAGCAGCCAAGCCTTCGGGGGGACCACAGATACGCAGTATTTT
CDR3: CASSQAFGGTTDTQYF

J: TRBJ1-5
V: TRBV30
D: .
DNA: TGTGCCTGGAGTGGGGGGGGGTTCGGACAGCCCCAGCATTTT
CDR3: CAWSGGGFGQPQHF

J: TRBJ2-7
V: TRBV6-1
D: TRBD1
DNA: TGTGCCAGCGGGAGATACTTACAGGGGGGCGAGCAGTACTTC
CDR3: CASGRYLQGGEQYF

J: TRBJ1-3
V: TRBV6-1
D: .
DNA: TGTGCCAGTATCCTAGGGGGTCCTGGAAACACCATATATTTT
CDR3: CASILGGPGNTIYF

J: TRBJ2-3
V: TRBV6-4
D: TRBD2
DNA: TGTGCCAGCAGTCCCACTAGCGGGAGCACAGATACGCAGTATTTT
CDR3: CASSPTSGSTDTQYF

J: TRBJ2-3
V: TRBV19
D: TRBD1
DNA: TGTGCCAGTAGTCACACAGGGGCTAACACAGATACGCAGTATTTT
CDR3: CASSHTGANTDTQYF

J: TRBJ2-6
V: TRBV13
D: .
DNA: TGTGCCAGCAGCCCGACAGGTTTTGGGGCCAACGTCCTGACTTTC
CDR3: CASSPTGFGANVLTF

J: TRBJ2-1
V: TRBV7-2
D: TRBD1
DNA: TGTGCCACAGCCCCAGGGGGAGCACAATCGGAGCAGTTCTTC
CDR3: CATAPGGAQSEQFF

J: TRBJ1-2
V: TRBV29-1
D: TRBD1
DNA: TGCAGCGTTGACCCCGGGACAGGGAATGGCTACACCTTC
CDR3: CSVDPGTGNGYTF

J: TRBJ2-7
V: TRBV7-6
D: TRBD2
DNA: TGTGCCAGCAGCCTTAGACTAGCGGACTCCCCTCACGAGCAGTACTTC
CDR3: CASSLRLADSPHEQYF

J: TRBJ2-1
V: TRBV14
D: TRBD1
DNA: TGTGCCAGCAGCCTATGGGACAGCGAGCAGTTCTTC
CDR3: CASSLWDSEQFF

J: TRBJ2-6
V: TRBV7-3
D: TRBD2
DNA: TGTGCCAGCAGCCGCGGGGGGTCTGGGGCCAACGTCCTGACTTTC
CDR3: CASSRGGSGANVLTF

J: TRBJ2-7
V: TRBV7-3
D: .
DNA: TGTGCCAGCAGCGCCTACGACCGGGGTGAGCAGTACTTC
CDR3: CASSAYDRGEQYF

J: TRBJ2-5
V: TRBV19
D: .
DNA: TGTGCCAGTAGCGCCGATCGGGGTGGGAAAGAGACCCAGTACTTC
CDR3: CASSADRGGKETQYF

J: TRBJ2-7
V: TRBV7-9
D: .
DNA: TGTGCCAGCAGCTTAGCGGGAGTGGCCGAGCAGTACTTC
CDR3: CASSLAGVAEQYF